The 30 T cell receptor beta chains below were found in one sample sequenced in a study of graft-versus-host responses after intestinal transplantation. What these receptors recognize is not known. Measured with immunoSEQ multiplex PCR; TCRdb has only the in-frame clones, and not every one. This sample has 35,000 to 50,000 clones, with nearly 95% found just once. Sample: unstimulated CD8+ T cells sorted from spleen or lymph node cells, taken before transplant. Receptors were obtained from a human donor who was the organ donor for an intestinal transplant.

V gene TRBV10-2 combines with J gene TRBJ2-1; no firm D call. Between the trimmed V and J ends, which lost 2 bases and 7 bases, there was a span of 9 bases. CDR1 is WSHSY and CDR2 is SAAADI in the germline V gene. The CDR3 length is 13 residues. CDR3 nucleotides: TGCGCCAGCAGTGAGGGACCTATGAATGAGCAGTTCTTC. Translated, it gives CASSEGPMNEQFF.

The gene calls are TRBV7-9 and TRBJ2-5; D uncertain. Trimming shortened V by 5 bases and J by 2 bases, and 12 bases separated the two germline ends. The CDR3 is made up of 14 amino acids. CDR1 is SEHNR, CDR2 FQNEAQ, per germline (reference sequence). CDR3 sequence reads: CASSPRGHQETQYF. The DNA for the CDR3 is TGTGCCAGCAGCCCCCGAGGCCATCAAGAGACCCAGTACTTC.

The rearrangement links TRBV5-1 to TRBJ2-6; D possibly corresponds to TRBD1 (5 bases). Trimming pared 0 bases from V and 2 bases from J, leaving 12 bases between. This CDR3 region has 17 residues. In germline, CDR1 is SGHRS, CDR2 YFSETQ. Here the CDR3 DNA reads TGCGCCAGCAGCTTGGGACAGATCCTTACTGGGGCCAACGTCCTGACTTTC. It specifies CASSLGQILTGANVLTF.

CDR3 nucleotides: TGTGCCAGTAGTGGAGCAGATACGCAGTATTTT. Translated: CASSGADTQYF. This chain uses TRBV19 with TRBJ2-3; the D is unclear. The germline V gene has CDR1 LNHDA and CDR2 SQIVND (reference sequence). The CDR3 length is 11 residues. V was clipped by 5 bases and J by 4 bases, with 4 bases between them.

J is TRBJ1-5 and V is TRBV2, with 7 bases lining up with TRBD1. V was pared by 3 bases and J by 0 bases, with 5 bases of the junction left unmatched. CDR3 length: 16 amino acids. The V gene's germline CDR1 is SNHLY and CDR2 FYNNEI. The CDR3 is CASSDHGTDSNQPQHF. CDR3 in DNA: TGTGCCAGCAGTGATCACGGGACAGATAGCAATCAGCCCCAGCATTTT.

The V and J genes are TRBV7-2 and TRBJ1-1, with D unclear. This CDR3 comprises 16 residues. Germline loops: CDR1 SGHTA, CDR2 FQGNSA. V lost 3 bases, J lost 0 bases, and 14 bases lay in between. The CDR3 nucleotides read TGTGCCAGCAGCTTGGACCGACTATCAATGAACACTGAAGCTTTCTTT. Its protein product is CASSLDRLSMNTEAFF.

The V and J genes are TRBV19 and TRBJ2-5; D remains unclear. The CDR3 has 14 residues. The V and J ends lost 3 bases and 1 base respectively, with 9 bases between them. Germline CDR1 reads LNHDA; CDR2 reads SQIVND (reference sequence). The chain's CDR3 is CASSMAGSQETQYF. The CDR3 DNA reads TGTGCCAGTAGTATGGCTGGCAGCCAAGAGACCCAGTACTTC.

The V call is TRBV4-3, the J call TRBJ2-7, with no clear D. V lost 0 bases and J lost 5, with 11 bases in between. This CDR3 has 14 residues. Germline V lookup: CDR1 LGHNA, CDR2 YSLEER. The CDR3, as DNA: TGCGCCAGCAGCCAAGAGTGGCACCGGCACGAGCAGTACTTC. Protein sequence: CASSQEWHRHEQYF.

The chain is built from TRBV4-1 and TRBJ2-1; 9 bases align to TRBD2. Looked up from germline, CDR1 is MGHRA and CDR2 is YSYEKL. CDR3 size: 16 residues. The V and J ends lost 4 bases and 3 bases, in that order; junction bases with no gene match: 7. CDR3 DNA: TGCGCCAGCAGCCCAATAGCGGGGGCCCGCTACAATGAGCAGTTCTTC. Its protein product is CASSPIAGARYNEQFF.

V and J are TRBV5-5 and TRBJ1-3; possibly TRBD1 for D (5 bases). This CDR3 region has 19 residues. Germline CDR1 SGHKS, CDR2 YYEKEE (reference sequence). Between the trimmed V and J ends, which lost 1 base and 3 bases, there was a span of 23 bases. The CDR3 reads CASSLLGTELAENGNTIYF. The CDR3 DNA reads TGTGCCAGCAGCTTGTTGGGGACCGAATTAGCGGAGAATGGAAACACCATATATTTT.

The chain carries TRBV11-3 and TRBJ1-3, with 11 positions matching TRBD1. The germline CDR1 and CDR2 sequences are SGHNT and YENEEA. The CDR3 is 16 residues long. The V gene end was trimmed by 5 bases and the J gene end by 2 bases; junction bases not matched to a gene: 5. Here the CDR3 reads CASSPRTGGTGNTIYF. The CDR3 DNA sequence: TGTGCCAGCAGCCCCCGGACAGGGGGCACTGGAAACACCATATATTTT.

This clone was seen a handful of times. The chain is built from TRBV10-3 and TRBJ2-7; 7 bases are shared with TRBD2. Unmatched junction bases numbered 3, after V lost 8 bases and J lost 5 bases. The CDR3 is made up of 11 amino acids. Germline CDR1 is ENHRY and CDR2 is SYGVKD. The CDR3 sequence: CAIGAGDEQYF. The DNA of the CDR3 is TGTGCCATCGGGGCGGGGGACGAGCAGTACTTC.

This chain links TRBV30 with TRBJ1-2; the D gene is possibly TRBD1 (5 bases). This CDR3 is 15 amino acids long. Trimming stripped 4 bases from V and 3 bases from J, with 18 bases between. From germline, CDR1 is GTSNPN and CDR2 SVGIG (reference sequence). CDR3 amino acids: CAWKRPGPPDYGYTF. The CDR3 DNA is TGTGCCTGGAAACGACCGGGACCTCCTGACTATGGCTACACCTTC.

The V and J genes are TRBV7-9 and TRBJ2-3; D is perhaps TRBD1 (6 bases). Germline V gene sequence: CDR1 SEHNR, CDR2 FQNEAQ (reference sequence). V dropped 6 bases and J dropped 0 bases, with 10 bases sitting between them. The CDR3 sequence is 14 residues long. For the CDR3, the DNA is TGTGCCAGCAGTTTACAGGGTAGCACAGATACGCAGTATTTT. This codes for CASSLQGSTDTQYF.

The chain employs TRBV4-2 and TRBJ2-3, with D perhaps TRBD1 or TRBD2 (5 bases each). Trimming took off 3 bases at V and 3 bases at J, with 16 bases between the two ends. Germline CDR1 LGHNA, CDR2 YNFKEQ. CDR3 length: 16 amino acids. CDR3 sequence reads: CASSHGTRSLTDTQYF. In DNA, the CDR3 is TGTGCCAGCAGCCATGGGACCCGCTCCCTTACAGATACGCAGTATTTT.

The chain recombines TRBV4-1 with TRBJ1-2; tentative D call: TRBD1 (5 bases). This CDR3 has 14 amino acids. V was cut by 0 bases and J by 8 bases, with 13 bases left in between. The germline CDR1 and CDR2 sequences are MGHRA and YSYEKL. The CDR3 DNA reads TGCGCCAGCAGCCAAGATGGGGCATCATACGGCTACACCTTC. Its translation is CASSQDGASYGYTF.

This clone was recorded once. The rearrangement links TRBV5-1 to TRBJ2-1; 10 nucleotides agree with TRBD1. CDR3 length equals 16 residues. CDR1 and CDR2 (germline): SGHRS, YFSETQ. V lost 4 bases and J lost 7; bases outside the gene matches: 11. The CDR3 DNA sequence: TGCGCCAGCAGCCGGCACGACAGGGGGCGGATTAATGAGCAGTTCTTC. Translation gives CASSRHDRGRINEQFF.

The chain has TRBV7-6 and TRBJ2-5, with unresolved D. The CDR3 loop spans 15 amino acids. Germline values: CDR1 SGHVS, CDR2 FNYEAQ. V was clipped by 1 base and J by 1 base, with 10 bases between them. CDR3 sequence reads: CASSLDPGSQETQYF. The CDR3 bases are TGTGCCAGCAGCTTAGACCCAGGCAGCCAAGAGACCCAGTACTTC.

The chain couples TRBV7-9 to TRBJ2-5, with 12 bases aligning to TRBD2. CDR3 size: 18 residues. CDR1 and CDR2 from the germline V gene are SEHNR and FQNEAQ (reference sequence). The V and J ends lost 2 bases and 2 bases, in that order; junction bases with no gene match: 9. CDR3 protein: CASSLILAGGSGQETQYF. The CDR3 DNA reads TGTGCCAGCAGCTTAATACTAGCGGGGGGTTCGGGGCAAGAGACCCAGTACTTC.

The chain links TRBV29-1 to TRBJ1-1; perhaps TRBD1 as D (5 bases). The CDR3 consists of 13 residues. Trimming shortened V by 4 bases and J by 2 bases, and 11 bases separated the two germline ends. Germline CDR1 and CDR2: SQVTM and ANQGSEA. The DNA for the CDR3 is TGCAGCGTTGCGGGGGAATACAACACTGAAGCTTTCTTT. Translated: CSVAGEYNTEAFF.

This clone was observed a handful of times. The gene calls are TRBV6-5 and TRBJ1-3; D may be TRBD1 (5 bases). This CDR3 is built from 15 residues. From germline, CDR1 is MNHEY and CDR2 SVGAGI. Trimming removed 0 bases at V and 2 bases at J, with 8 bases between. The CDR3, as DNA: TGTGCCAGCAGTTACTCCCCAGGGCCTGGAAACACCATATATTTT. It codes for CASSYSPGPGNTIYF.

The J gene is TRBJ1-1, the V gene TRBV9, with a possible D match to TRBD1 (5 bases). This CDR3 is 15 amino acids long. Trimming stripped 4 bases from V and 5 bases from J, with 18 bases between. Germline values: CDR1 SGDLS, CDR2 YYNGEE. The CDR3 loop reads CASSPGNGRGTEAFF. The DNA for the CDR3 is TGTGCCAGCAGCCCCGGAAACGGGCGGGGGACTGAAGCTTTCTTT.

This chain connects TRBV4-1 to TRBJ2-7, with 10 bases lining up with TRBD1. Germline V gives CDR1 MGHRA, CDR2 YSYEKL. The CDR3 totals 14 residues. The V and J ends lost 3 bases and 1 base, in that order; junction bases with no gene match: 0. CDR3 sequence reads: CASSQGQGSYEQYF. The CDR3 DNA sequence: TGCGCCAGCAGCCAGGGACAGGGGTCCTACGAGCAGTACTTC.

V usage is TRBV30 and J usage is TRBJ1-1, with 9 bases that match TRBD1. The CDR3 length is 18 residues. Germline values: CDR1 GTSNPN, CDR2 SVGIG (reference sequence). V lost 3 bases and J lost 1; bases outside the gene matches: 15. The CDR3 sequence: CAWRFPGQGNIKNTEAFF. The CDR3 bases are TGTGCCTGGAGGTTCCCGGGACAGGGAAATATCAAGAACACTGAAGCTTTCTTT.

Turning to this clone: One end of the junction fails to match germline, which may point to a read error. The chain couples TRBV4-1 to TRBJ2-7, with a tentative D call TRBD1 (6 bases). Germline-derived CDR1 and CDR2 are MGHRA and YSYEKL. The CDR3 is 14 amino acids. In DNA form, the CDR3 reads TGCGCCAGCAGCCAAGTTTCCGGGACATCTGAGGAATATTTC. Amino acids: CASSQVSGTSEEYF.

The rearrangement joins TRBV6-5 to TRBJ1-1, with 7 positions matching TRBD1. Germline CDR1 and CDR2: MNHEY and SVGAGI. V was pared by 0 bases and J by 5 bases, with 6 bases of the junction left unmatched. The CDR3 runs 15 residues. The CDR3 region is CASSYSADRVTEAFF. The CDR3, as DNA: TGTGCCAGCAGTTACTCCGCCGACAGGGTTACTGAAGCTTTCTTT.

The rearrangement links TRBV30 to TRBJ1-1; D is uncertain. Germline assignment: CDR1 GTSNPN and CDR2 SVGIG (reference sequence). The CDR3 is 17 residues long. Trimming stripped 0 bases from V and 0 bases from J, with 17 bases between. CDR3 coding DNA: TGTGCCTGGAGTGTAGACCGGCAGGACCGTCTGAACACTGAAGCTTTCTTT. The encoded protein is CAWSVDRQDRLNTEAFF.

This chain connects TRBV6-4 to TRBJ1-2; weak D call: TRBD1 (5 bases). Germline V gene data show CDR1 as MRHNA and CDR2 as SNTAGT. Trimming removed 0 bases from V and 7 bases from J, with 12 bases in between. The CDR3 is made up of 14 amino acids. The CDR3 sequence: CASSDSAKGAGYTF. As DNA, the CDR3 is TGTGCCAGCAGTGACTCGGCGAAAGGGGCTGGCTACACCTTC.

The gene calls are TRBV6-1 and TRBJ1-2; 7 positions match TRBD1. Trimming at V came to 1 base and at J to 8 bases, leaving 7 bases not matched to a gene. The CDR3 consists of 14 residues. Germline V gene data show CDR1 as MNHNS and CDR2 as SASEGT. The CDR3, as DNA: TGTGCCAGCAGTGAAGTCGGTGGGACAGCAGGCTACACCTTC. Its translation is CASSEVGGTAGYTF.

V and J are TRBV7-9 and TRBJ2-7, with TRBD2 identical over 8 bases. This CDR3 contains 15 residues. Germline trimming cut 5 bases from V and 3 bases from J; bases unmatched to any gene: 9. Germline V gives CDR1 SEHNR, CDR2 FQNEAQ (reference sequence). The CDR3 is CASSGRGTRYYEQYF. In DNA form, the CDR3 reads TGTGCCAGCAGCGGACGCGGGACTAGATACTACGAGCAGTACTTC.